A single sample gave rise to the 8 T cell receptor beta chains below, sequenced in a study of T cell responses to AZD1222 COVID-19 vaccine. The table came from immunoSEQ multiplex PCR; TCRdb's copy has only in-frame clones and leaves some out. This table has roughly 120,000 clones, less than 90% appearing once. The sample here was peripheral blood, taken on day 0 of AZD1222 vaccination. These receptors were taken from an adult in good health.

CDR3 residues: CAWSPGGPEAFF. The CDR3 bases are TGTGCCTGGAGTCCGGGGGGGCCCGAAGCTTTCTTT. V and J are TRBV30 and TRBJ1-1, with a tentative D call TRBD1 (6 bases). V shed 2 bases and J shed 8 bases, with 12 bases lying between them. Germline V gene lookup returns CDR1 GTSNPN and CDR2 SVGIG (reference sequence). The CDR3 length is 12 residues.

The CDR3 loop reads CASSKGRGFGTEAFF. The CDR3 DNA follows: TGTGCCAGCAGCAAAGGAAGGGGGTTTGGTACTGAAGCTTTCTTT. The chain has TRBV21-1 and TRBJ1-1; the table's D call TRBD1 went unverified against the DNA. TRBV21-1 is noted as a pseudogene. The CDR3 has 15 amino acids.

V is TRBV27 and J is TRBJ2-5; the D gene is possibly TRBD1 (5 bases). The germline V gene has CDR1 MNHEY and CDR2 SMNVEV (reference sequence). V was cut by 4 bases and J by 4 bases, with 10 bases left in between. CDR3 length: 13 amino acids. The CDR3 is CASSWGWGETQYF. In DNA form, the CDR3 reads TGTGCCAGCAGTTGGGGCTGGGGAGAGACCCAGTACTTC.

In this sample, this clone turned up a few times. J is TRBJ2-7 and V is TRBV2, with D tentatively TRBD1 (5 bases). Germline V CDR1 and CDR2: SNHLY, FYNNEI. With 9 bases removed from V and 2 bases from J, the gap between germline ends came to 14 bases. This CDR3 is built from 13 residues. The CDR3: CASQGVGAYEQYF. The CDR3 coding sequence is TGTGCCAGTCAGGGCGTTGGCGCCTACGAGCAGTACTTC.

CDR3 loop: CASSIGGTGFGEQYF. In nucleotides, the CDR3 is TGTGCCAGTAGTATAGGTGGGACAGGGTTTGGCGAGCAGTACTTC. The chain links TRBV19 to TRBJ2-7, with 9 nucleotides matching TRBD1. V dropped 1 base and J dropped 6; count of bases not matched to a gene: 7. The CDR3 extends over 15 amino acids. Germline V gene sequence: CDR1 LNHDA, CDR2 SQIVND (reference sequence).

This clone was observed once. CDR3 coding DNA: TGTGCCAGCAGCCAGGGGGGACGGGACAGGTCGAACTACGAGCAGTACTTC. It codes for CASSQGGRDRSNYEQYF. J is TRBJ2-7 and V is TRBV4-2; 8 bases are a match to TRBD1. The CDR3 contains 17 residues. V lost 3 bases, J lost 3 bases, and 13 bases stayed unmatched. Germline V gene sequence: CDR1 LGHNA, CDR2 YNFKEQ.

The chain employs TRBV2 and TRBJ1-4; possibly TRBD1 for D (5 bases). The germline V and J ends were trimmed by 6 bases and 0 bases, with 17 bases remaining between them. Germline CDR1 and CDR2: SNHLY and FYNNEI. The CDR3 contains 17 residues. The CDR3 protein is CASSGPPGVATNEKLFF. CDR3 nucleotides: TGTGCCAGCAGCGGACCCCCGGGGGTTGCAACTAATGAAAAACTGTTTTTT.

This chain uses TRBV19 with TRBJ1-1, with 7 bases identical to TRBD1. With V trimmed by 6 bases and J by 4 bases, 11 bases remained unmatched. CDR3 size: 15 residues. Per germline, CDR1 LNHDA and CDR2 SQIVND (reference sequence). DNA of the CDR3: TGTGCCAGTAGGCTCGACAGGGTTGGTGGCACTGAAGCTTTCTTT. This translates into CASRLDRVGGTEAFF.